The 20 T cell receptor gamma chains in this list originate from one sample, sequenced in a study of γδ T cells in repeated Plasmodium falciparum infection. TCRdb re-processed the multiplex PCR reads using CATT. The sample lists approximately 30,000 gamma-chain clones, roughly 1.4% seen once, with roughly 19% in the top ten. Vgamma9/Vdelta2+ and Vdelta2-negative gammadelta T cells were flow-sorted from PBMC for bulk sequencing. Sequenced material: gamma-delta T cells from blood. The origin of the receptors is a pool of human donors (malaria-infected and uninfected, not separated).

With respect to this clone: The translation of this DNA and the TCRdb protein of a much larger clone differ at residue 13, probably owing to a read error; the protein shown here is translated from the DNA. V is TRGV9 and J is TRGJP. Here the J gene came from matching the DNA to germline, since TCRdb omits it. Germline V gene lookup returns CDR1 GITISATS and CDR2 ISYDGTV (reference sequence). The CDR3 sequence is 20 residues long. This CDR3 is CALWEVWSLLGESGKKIKVF. The CDR3 bases are TGTGCCTTGTGGGAGGTCTGGTCTCTATTAGGAGAGTCGGGCAAAAAAATCAAGGTATTT.

About this clone itself: The protein given by TCRdb reflects a much larger clone and differs at residue 18 from this DNA's translation, likely from a read error; the protein shown is the DNA's translation. The J gene is TRGJ1 or TRGJ2, the V gene TRGV8. TCRdb is silent on the J gene; assignment here came from matching the DNA to germline. The germline V gene has CDR1 VENAVY and CDR2 YDSYNSRV. This CDR3 has 21 amino acids. CDR3 residues: CATWDTRPQGSPCEPYYEKLF. In nucleotides, the CDR3 is TGTGCCACCTGGGATACCCGGCCCCAAGGTTCACCTTGTGAACCCTATTATGAGAAACTCTTT.

Details on this clone: This DNA translates differently at residue 11 from the TCRdb protein, which is that of a much larger clone; a read error is likely, and the protein shown is the DNA's own translation. No J gene was assigned, while the V gene was called as TRGV9. CDR3 size: 13 residues. The germline gives CDR1 GITISATS, CDR2 ISYDGTV (reference sequence). CDR3 nucleotides: TGTGCCTTGTGGGCCGAAAATTATTATAAGAGACTCTTT. This codes for CALWAENYYKRLF.

This clone was seen ten or more times. TCRdb assigns this DNA the protein of a much larger clone, which departs from its translation at residue 15; this likely reflects a read error, and the protein shown comes from translating the DNA. Called V gene: TRGV9; the J gene was not called. The CDR3 length is 17 residues. Germline V lookup: CDR1 GITISATS, CDR2 ISYDGTV (reference sequence). CDR3 in DNA: TGTGCCTTGTGGGAGGAGATACAAGAGTTGGGCAAAAAAATCAGGGTATTT. Amino acids: CALWEEIQELGKKIRVF.

Regarding this clone: TCRdb lists the protein of a much larger clone for this DNA, which differs at residue 11, so this is likely a read error; the protein given here is translated from the DNA itself. No J gene was assigned, while the V gene was called as TRGV4. The CDR3 consists of 13 residues. Germline CDR1 and CDR2: EGSTGY and YDSYTSSV. The CDR3 sequence is CASWDGQGYKRLF. For the CDR3, the DNA is TGTGCCTCCTGGGATGGGCAAGGTTATAAGAGACTCTTT.

Worth noting for this clone: A read error is the likely source, as a far larger clone sits one nucleotide away. The sample carries other DNA sequences with the same CDR3. The chain combines TRGV9 with TRGJP. The J gene, not given by TCRdb, was assigned here from a germline match of the nucleotide sequence. CDR3 length equals 18 residues. CDR1 and CDR2 from the germline V gene are GITISATS and ISYDGTV (reference sequence). The CDR3 sequence: CALWEVRSEELGKKIKVF. In DNA, the CDR3 is TGTGCCTTGTGGGAGGTAAGGTCGGAAGAGCTGGGCAAAAAAATCAAGGTATTT.

This clone was seen at least ten times. One base separates it from a far larger clone, so it is likely a read error. Other DNA sequences from this sample encode an identical CDR3 as well. The V call is TRGV9, the J call TRGJP. TCRdb gives no J gene; it was assigned here by matching the DNA to germline. CDR1 and CDR2 from the germline V gene are GITISATS and ISYDGTV (reference sequence). The CDR3 is 17 amino acids. CDR3 bases: TGTGCCCTGTGGGAAGAAAGACAAGAGTTGGGCAAAAAAATCAAGGTATTT. This gives the protein CALWEERQELGKKIKVF.

In its sample, this clone was seen a few times. This DNA translates differently at residue 5 from the TCRdb protein, which is that of a much larger clone; a read error is likely, and the protein shown is the DNA's own translation. V is TRGV9 and J is TRGJP. The J gene comes from matching the DNA to germline here; TCRdb lacks it. Per the germline V gene, CDR1 is GITISATS and CDR2 is ISYDGTV (reference sequence). This CDR3 is built from 17 residues. With V trimmed by 5 bases and J by 4 bases, 8 bases remained unmatched. The CDR3 reads CALWGERQELGKKIKVF. For the CDR3, the DNA is TGTGCCTTGTGGGGAGAAAGACAAGAGTTGGGCAAAAAAATCAAGGTATTT.

Ten or more counts support this clone. A far larger clone is a single base away, which makes a read error likely. Other DNA sequences in the sample encode the same CDR3. V is TRGV8 and J is TRGJ1 or TRGJ2. Per germline, CDR1 VENAVY and CDR2 YDSYNSRV. This CDR3 region has 9 residues. The CDR3 nucleotides read TGTGCAACCTGGGACAAGAAACTCTTT. Encoded protein: CATWDKKLF.

This clone turned up a few times. With a far larger clone one base away, a read error is the likely cause. This sample also contains other DNA sequences that code for the same CDR3. No J gene call was made, and the V gene is TRGV9. The length of the CDR3 is 13 residues. The V gene's germline CDR1 is GITISATS and CDR2 ISYDGTV (reference sequence). The CDR3 DNA reads TGTGCCTTGTGGGCCGAAAATTATTATAAGAAACTCTTC. Translating gives CALWAENYYKKLF.

At least ten counts were recorded for this clone. This likely came from a read error, as a far larger clone is one base away. At the DNA level, this CDR3 is encoded by other sequences in the same sample as well. V and J are TRGV4 and TRGJ1 or TRGJ2. V shed 4 bases, J shed 2 bases, and the junction held 11 bases outside the gene matches. Germline V CDR1 and CDR2: EGSTGY, YDSYTSSV. The CDR3 totals 15 residues. CDR3 sequence reads: CATWDGLVYYYKKLF. DNA for the CDR3: TGTGCCACCTGGGACGGGCTGGTCTATTATTATAAGAAACTCTTT.

This clone was counted between two and nine times. A read error likely explains this, since a far larger clone differs by one base. Other DNA sequences from this sample encode an identical CDR3 as well. The V call is TRGV2, the J call TRGJ1 or TRGJ2. Assignment of the J gene here rests on matching the DNA to germline, because TCRdb gives none. V lost 2 bases to trimming and J lost 10 bases; unmatched junction nucleotides: 8. Germline loops: CDR1 EGSNGY, CDR2 YDSYNSKV. The CDR3 contains 12 residues. The CDR3: CATWDVDYKKLF. The CDR3 nucleotides read TGTGCCACCTGGGACGTTGACTACAAGAAACTCTTT.

This clone was detected ten times or more. TCRdb attributes to this sequence the protein of a much larger clone, which differs from the DNA translation at residue 9; a read error is likely, and the protein displayed is translated from the DNA. The J gene is TRGJP1, the V gene TRGV8. Germline values: CDR1 VENAVY, CDR2 YDSYNSRV. The CDR3 has 13 amino acids. The CDR3 loop is CATWDTTGRFKIF. The CDR3, as DNA: TGTGCCACCTGGGATACCACTGGTCGGTTCAAGATATTT.

This clone was found many times. The translation of this DNA and the TCRdb protein of a much larger clone differ at residue 10, probably owing to a read error; the protein shown here is translated from the DNA. The chain uses TRGV9 and TRGJP. Germline matching of the DNA provided the J gene here, since TCRdb leaves it blank. This CDR3 spans 14 amino acids. Germline CDR1 and CDR2: GITISATS and ISYDGTV (reference sequence). Written as DNA, the CDR3 is TGTGCCTTGTGGGAGGTGGCGGGCAAAGAAATCAAGGTATTT. Translated: CALWEVAGKEIKVF.

This clone was picked up a small number of times. The amino acid sequence in TCRdb belongs to a much larger clone and departs from this DNA's translation at residue 7, likely a sequencing read error; the sequence shown is translated from the DNA. The chain couples TRGV9 to TRGJ1 or TRGJ2. The J gene was not available in TCRdb and was assigned here by matching the DNA to germline segments. Per germline, CDR1 GITISATS and CDR2 ISYDGTV (reference sequence). CDR3 size: 14 residues. The V and J ends lost 3 bases and 3 bases, in that order; junction bases with no gene match: 8. The CDR3 sequence: CALWEKNLYYKKLF. The CDR3 DNA reads as TGTGCCTTGTGGGAGAAGAACCTTTATTATAAGAAACTCTTT.

The rearrangement links TRGV2 to TRGJ1 or TRGJ2. The J gene was missing in TCRdb and was found by matching the end of the DNA to germline. The germline gives CDR1 EGSNGY, CDR2 YDSYNSKV. The CDR3 runs to 12 residues. The chain's CDR3 is CAPGTGVYKKLF. The CDR3 region has the DNA TGTGCACCTGGGACGGGCGTTTATAAGAAACTCTTT.

Regarding this clone: This likely reflects a read error, since a far larger clone is one base away. The sample holds other DNA sequences that translate to the same CDR3. The V gene is TRGV9, the J gene TRGJP. The J gene, missing from TCRdb, was assigned here through DNA to germline matching. This CDR3 is 18 amino acids long. In germline, CDR1 is GITISATS, CDR2 ISYDGTV (reference sequence). Here the CDR3 reads CALWEAQSRELGKKIKVF. The CDR3 bases are TGCGCCTTGTGGGAGGCTCAGAGTAGAGAGTTGGGCAAAAAAATCAAGGTATTT.

This clone was counted between two and nine times. The protein TCRdb lists belongs to a much larger clone and differs from this DNA's translation at residue 3, which points to a read error; the protein shown is made from the DNA. This chain connects TRGV4 to TRGJ1 or TRGJ2. This CDR3 contains 11 residues. Germline CDR1 EGSTGY, CDR2 YDSYTSSV. CDR3 nucleotide sequence: TGTGCCGCCTGGGATGGATTGAAGAAACTCTTT. As protein: CAAWDGLKKLF.

On this clone itself: The protein recorded in TCRdb matches a much larger clone and deviates from this DNA's translation at residue 7, suggesting a read error; the protein here is obtained by translating the DNA. The chain carries TRGV4 and TRGJ1 or TRGJ2. The J gene was missing in TCRdb and was found by matching the end of the DNA to germline. The CDR3 runs to 13 residues. In germline, CDR1 is EGSTGY, CDR2 YDSYTSSV. The ends lost 5 bases at V and 3 bases at J; junction bases unmatched: 7. The DNA for the CDR3 is TGTGCCACCTGGGTACCGAGTTATTATAAGAAACTCTTT. Protein sequence: CATWVPSYYKKLF.

In its sample, this clone was seen many times. This is likely an artifact of a read error, given a far larger clone one base away. Other DNA sequences in the sample encode the same CDR3. The rearrangement links TRGV9 to TRGJP. The J gene, absent from TCRdb, was called here by matching the DNA to germline. The CDR3 runs to 17 residues. Germline CDR1 is GITISATS and CDR2 is ISYDGTV (reference sequence). CDR3 loop: CALWEVQLELGKKIKVF. In DNA, the CDR3 is TGTGCCTTGTGGGAGGTGCAACTGGAGTTGGGCAAAAAGATCAAGGTATTT.